This paragraph covers one T cell receptor beta chain sequence. This sample stems from a study of cytomegalovirus exposure and HLA in healthy donors. Here immunoSEQ multiplex PCR was the method, and the copy in TCRdb shows in-frame clones only, minus some. The sample has roughly 52,000 clones, approximately 85% seen once. This TCR was recovered from a woman in her twenties or thirties in good health and CMV-seronegative. Material for sequencing was PBMCs.

CDR3 sequence (DNA): TGTGCCAGCAGCTCCCCGAGGGGGCCCGGCACTGAAGCTTTCTTT. Its protein product is CASSSPRGPGTEAFF. The V and J genes are TRBV7-2 and TRBJ1-1, with 7 bases matching TRBD1. J was trimmed by 4 bases and V by 4 bases; bases with no gene match: 9. This CDR3 has 15 amino acids. Looked up from germline, CDR1 is SGHTA and CDR2 is FQGNSA.